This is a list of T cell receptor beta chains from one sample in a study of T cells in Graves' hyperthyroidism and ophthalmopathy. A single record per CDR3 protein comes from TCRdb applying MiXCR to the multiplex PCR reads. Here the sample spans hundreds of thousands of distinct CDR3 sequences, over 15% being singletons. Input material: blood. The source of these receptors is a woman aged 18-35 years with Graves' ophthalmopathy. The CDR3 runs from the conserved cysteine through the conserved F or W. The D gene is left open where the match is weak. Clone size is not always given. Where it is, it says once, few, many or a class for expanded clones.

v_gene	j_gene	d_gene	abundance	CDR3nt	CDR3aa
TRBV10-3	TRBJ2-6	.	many	TGTACCATCAGTGTTTTGGACCCAAGCTCTGGGGCCAACGTCCTGACTTTC	CTISVLDPSSGANVLTF
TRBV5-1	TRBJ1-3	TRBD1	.	TGCGCCAGCAGCTTGGGGGACAGGGACTCTGGAAACACCATATATTTT	CASSLGDRDSGNTIYF
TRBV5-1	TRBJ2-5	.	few	TGCGCCAGCAGCTTCGGACAGATTAAAGAGACCCAGTACTTC	CASSFGQIKETQYF
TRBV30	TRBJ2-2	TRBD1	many	TGTGCCTGGACCAGGGGGCCCTCCGGCGGGGAGCTGTTTTTT	CAWTRGPSGGELFF
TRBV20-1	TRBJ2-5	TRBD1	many	TGCAGTGCCCTTGGCAGGGGGAAGGAGACCCAGTACTTC	CSALGRGKETQYF
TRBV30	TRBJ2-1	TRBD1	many	TGTGCCTGGAGCCCCGACAGGGCATTGTACAATGAGCAGTTCTTC	CAWSPDRALYNEQFF
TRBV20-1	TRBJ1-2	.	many	TGCAGTGCTAGTCACGGGACCGGCAACTATGGCTACACCTTC	CSASHGTGNYGYTF
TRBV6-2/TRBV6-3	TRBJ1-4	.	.	TGTGCCAGCAGTTTGACTGAAAAACTGTTTTTT	CASSLTEKLFF
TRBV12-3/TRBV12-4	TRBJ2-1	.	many	TGTGCCAGCAGAGACACCTTCTCCTACAATGAGCAGTTCTTC	CASRDTFSYNEQFF
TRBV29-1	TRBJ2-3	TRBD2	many	TGCAGCGTGAGGGGACTAGCGGGATCTTGGGATACGCAGTATTTT	CSVRGLAGSWDTQYF
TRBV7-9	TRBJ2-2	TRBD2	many	TGTGCCAGCAGCCCCAGAGCGGGGGGGAAAAACACCGGGGAGCTGTTTTTT	CASSPRAGGKNTGELFF
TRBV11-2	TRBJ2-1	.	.	TGTGCCAGCAGCCCAGGAGGGCCCAATGAGCAGTTCTTC	CASSPGGPNEQFF
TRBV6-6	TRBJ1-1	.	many	TGTGCCAGCAGTTACTCAGATCAGCCGGAAGCTTTCTTT	CASSYSDQPEAFF
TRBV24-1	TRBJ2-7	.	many	TGTGCCACCAGTGACTCCTCCTACGAGCAGTACTTC	CATSDSSYEQYF
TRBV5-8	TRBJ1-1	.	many	TGTGCCATCCCCCAGGGAAATCGACGAAGTCACACTGAAGCTTTCTTT	CAIPQGNRRSHTEAFF
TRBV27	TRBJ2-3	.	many	TGTGCCAGCGGGGGCACAGATACGCAGTATTTT	CASGGTDTQYF
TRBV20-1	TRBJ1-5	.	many	TGCAGTGCTGTTGGGGGGGGGCAGCCCCAGCATTTT	CSAVGGGQPQHF
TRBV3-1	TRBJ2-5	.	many	TGTGCCAGCAGCCCAATCGTCGGAGAGACCCAGTACTTC	CASSPIVGETQYF
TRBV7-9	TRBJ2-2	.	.	TGTGCCAGCAGCAATATTCAGGGGATACGAACCGGGGAGCTGTTTTTT	CASSNIQGIRTGELFF
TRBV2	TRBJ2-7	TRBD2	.	TGTGCCAGCAGAAACACCAGCGGACTAGCGGGAGTCGAGCAGTACTTC	CASRNTSGLAGVEQYF
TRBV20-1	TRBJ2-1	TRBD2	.	TGCAGTGCTAGAGCCGGGACTAGCGATTACAATGAGCAGTTCTTC	CSARAGTSDYNEQFF
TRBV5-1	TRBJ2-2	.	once	TGCGCCAGCAGCTTTGGAGGACTCAACACCGGGGAGCTGTTTTTT	CASSFGGLNTGELFF
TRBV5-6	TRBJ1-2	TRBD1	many	TGTGCCAGCAGCTTTGGACAGGGTTCTGGCTACACCTTC	CASSFGQGSGYTF
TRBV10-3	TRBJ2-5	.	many	TGTGCCATCAGTGTAACAGACCAAGAGACCCAGTACTTC	CAISVTDQETQYF
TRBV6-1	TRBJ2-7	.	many	TGTGCCAGCACCGAGGGGGGCTTCGAGCAGTACTTC	CASTEGGFEQYF